This TCR beta chain was documented in a study of T cells after yellow fever vaccination. TCRdb reprocessed the 5' RACE reads via MiXCR and lists one record per CDR3 protein. The data hold around 400,000 distinct CDR3 sequences, with approximately 10% observed a single time. The sequencing here drew on PBMCs, taken on the day of the first yellow fever vaccination. The sequence came from a man aged 18 to 35 who received the YFV17D yellow fever vaccine.

CDR3 DNA: TGTGCCAGCAGCTTGGCAGTCCTAAGCACAGATACGCAGTATTTT. Translating it yields CASSLAVLSTDTQYF. The chain employs TRBV5-4 and TRBJ2-3, with unresolved D. V was shortened by 0 bases and J by 0 bases, with 8 bases between the two germline ends. The CDR3 runs to 15 residues. Germline CDR1 is SGHNT and CDR2 is YYREEE (reference sequence).